The present T cell receptor beta chain was sequenced within a study of T-cell memory formation after mild COVID-19. In this sample, this clonotype turned up many times. This CDR3 comprises 16 residues. J was trimmed by 4 bases and V by 1 base; bases with no gene match: 6. TCRdb re-called the 5' RACE reads with MiXCR, one entry per CDR3 protein. This sample has 95,000 to 120,000 distinct CDR3 sequences; over 20% occur once, and the top ten carry around 40%. Sequenced: PBMCs or a T cell subset sorted from them (not recorded which). V is TRBV12-3 or TRBV12-4 and J is TRBJ2-2, with 7 nucleotides matching TRBD1. The receptor's source is a man between 18 and 35 years old who had mild COVID-19 (a few samples of this study predate the infection). Cell type and time point are not known. As DNA, the CDR3 is TGTGCCAGCAGTTTAGTCCACAGGGGCGGCACCGGGGAGCTGTTTTTT. Translated, it gives CASSLVHRGGTGELFF.